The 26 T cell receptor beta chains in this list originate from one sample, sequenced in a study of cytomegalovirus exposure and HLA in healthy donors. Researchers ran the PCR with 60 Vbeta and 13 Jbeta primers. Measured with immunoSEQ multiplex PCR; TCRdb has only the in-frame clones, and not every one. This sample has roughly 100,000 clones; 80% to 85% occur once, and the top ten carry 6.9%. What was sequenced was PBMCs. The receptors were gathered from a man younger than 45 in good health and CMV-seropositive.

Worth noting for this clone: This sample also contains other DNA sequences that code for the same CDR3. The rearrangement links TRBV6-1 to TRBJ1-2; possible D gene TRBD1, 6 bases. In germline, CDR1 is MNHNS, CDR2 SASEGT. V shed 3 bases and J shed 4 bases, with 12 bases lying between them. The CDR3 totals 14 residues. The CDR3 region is CASSERTGTYGYTF. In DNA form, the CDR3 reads TGTGCCAGCAGTGAGAGAACAGGGACCTATGGCTACACCTTC.

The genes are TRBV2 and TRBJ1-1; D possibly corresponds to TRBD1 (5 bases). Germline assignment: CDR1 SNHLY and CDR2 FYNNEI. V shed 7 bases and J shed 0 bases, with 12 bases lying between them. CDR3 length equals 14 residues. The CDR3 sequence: CASTEGFMNTEAFF. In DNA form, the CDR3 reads TGTGCCAGCACGGAGGGGTTCATGAACACTGAAGCTTTCTTT.

The chain's CDR3 is CASSPGGQGLLNEQFF. DNA of the CDR3: TGCGCCAGCAGCCCTGGGGGACAGGGATTACTTAATGAGCAGTTCTTC. The chain uses TRBV5-1 and TRBJ2-1; 9 nucleotides agree with TRBD1. The CDR3 extends over 16 amino acids. J gave up 7 bases and V 4 bases, and 12 bases lay outside the gene matches. Germline V CDR1 and CDR2: SGHRS, YFSETQ.

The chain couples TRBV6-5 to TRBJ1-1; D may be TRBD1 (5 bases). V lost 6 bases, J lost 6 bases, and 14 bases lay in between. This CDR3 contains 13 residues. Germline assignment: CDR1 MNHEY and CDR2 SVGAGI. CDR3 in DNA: TGTGCCAGCAGCTTTGGGGGGTGGGCTGAAGCTTTCTTT. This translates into CASSFGGWAEAFF.

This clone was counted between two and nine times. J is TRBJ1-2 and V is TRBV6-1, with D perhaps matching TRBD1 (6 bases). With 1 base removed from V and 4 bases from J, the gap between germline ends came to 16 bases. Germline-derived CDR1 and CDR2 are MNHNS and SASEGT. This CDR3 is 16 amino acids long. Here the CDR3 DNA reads TGTGCCAGCAGTGAAGAGGGGGGGGGTGCCTTCTATGGCTACACCTTC. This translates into CASSEEGGGAFYGYTF.

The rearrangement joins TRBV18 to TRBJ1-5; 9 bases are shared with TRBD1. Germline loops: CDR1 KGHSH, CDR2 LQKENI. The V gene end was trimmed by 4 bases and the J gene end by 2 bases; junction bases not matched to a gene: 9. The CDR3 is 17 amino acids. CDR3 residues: CASSLAGTGIRNQPQHF. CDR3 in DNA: TGTGCCAGCTCACTCGCCGGGACAGGGATCCGCAATCAGCCCCAGCATTTT.

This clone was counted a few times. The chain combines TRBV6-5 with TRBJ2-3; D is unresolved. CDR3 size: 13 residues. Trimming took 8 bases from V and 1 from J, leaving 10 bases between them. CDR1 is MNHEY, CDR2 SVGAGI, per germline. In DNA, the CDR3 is TGTGCCAGCTATAAACGGGGCACAGATACGCAGTATTTT. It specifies CASYKRGTDTQYF.

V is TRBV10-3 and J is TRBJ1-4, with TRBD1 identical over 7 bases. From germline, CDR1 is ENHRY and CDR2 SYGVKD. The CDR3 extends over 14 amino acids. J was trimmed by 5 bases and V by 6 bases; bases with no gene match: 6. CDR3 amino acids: CAISRTGLNEKLFF. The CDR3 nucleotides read TGTGCCATCAGCAGGACAGGCCTCAATGAAAAACTGTTTTTT.

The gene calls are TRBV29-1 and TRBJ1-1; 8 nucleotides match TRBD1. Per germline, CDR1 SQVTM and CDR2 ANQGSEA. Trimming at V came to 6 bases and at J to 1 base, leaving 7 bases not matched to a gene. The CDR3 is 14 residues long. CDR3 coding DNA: TGCAGCGTCCGGCGAGGGACAGGGAACACTGAAGCTTTCTTT. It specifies CSVRRGTGNTEAFF.

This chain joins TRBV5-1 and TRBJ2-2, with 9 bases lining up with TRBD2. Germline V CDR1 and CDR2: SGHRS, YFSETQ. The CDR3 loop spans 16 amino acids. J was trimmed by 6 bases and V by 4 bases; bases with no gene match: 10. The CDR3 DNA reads TGCGCCAGCAGCCCGGCGGGACTAGCCCTGCCCGGGGAGCTGTTTTTT. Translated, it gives CASSPAGLALPGELFF. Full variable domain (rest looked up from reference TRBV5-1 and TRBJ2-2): KAGVTQTPRYLIKTRGQQVTLSCSPISGHRSVSWYQQTPGQGLQFLFEYFSETQRNKGNFPGRFSGRQFSNSRSEMNVSTLELGDSALYLCASSPAGLALPGELFFGEGSRLTVL.

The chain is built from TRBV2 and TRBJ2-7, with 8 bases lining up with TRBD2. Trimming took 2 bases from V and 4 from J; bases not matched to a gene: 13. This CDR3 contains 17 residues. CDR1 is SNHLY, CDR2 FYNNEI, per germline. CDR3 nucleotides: TGTGCCAGCAGTGAAAGTCCTTTGGCGGGGGGCTATTACGAGCAGTACTTC. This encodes CASSESPLAGGYYEQYF. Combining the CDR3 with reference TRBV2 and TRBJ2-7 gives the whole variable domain EPEVTQTPSHQVTQMGQEVILRCVPISNHLYFYWYRQILGQKVEFLVSFYNNEISEKSEIFDDQFSVERPDGSNFTLKIRSTKLEDSAMYFCASSESPLAGGYYEQYFGPGTRLTVT.

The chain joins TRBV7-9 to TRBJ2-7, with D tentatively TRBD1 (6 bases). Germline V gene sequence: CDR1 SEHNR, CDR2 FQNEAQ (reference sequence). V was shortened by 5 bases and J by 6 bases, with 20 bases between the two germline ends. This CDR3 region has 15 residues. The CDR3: CASSPQGIPQVEQYF. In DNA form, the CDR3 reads TGTGCCAGCAGCCCCCAGGGGATTCCTCAAGTCGAGCAGTACTTC.

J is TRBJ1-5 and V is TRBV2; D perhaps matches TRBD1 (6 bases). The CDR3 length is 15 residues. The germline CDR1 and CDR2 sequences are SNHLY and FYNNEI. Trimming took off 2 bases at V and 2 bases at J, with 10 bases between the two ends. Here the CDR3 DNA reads TGTGCCAGCAGTGAAACAGGGCCAGGCAATCAGCCCCAGCATTTT. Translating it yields CASSETGPGNQPQHF.

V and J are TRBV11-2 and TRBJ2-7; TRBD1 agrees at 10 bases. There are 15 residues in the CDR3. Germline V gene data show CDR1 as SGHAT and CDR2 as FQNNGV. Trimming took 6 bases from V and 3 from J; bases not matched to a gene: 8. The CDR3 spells CASRVPGQGFYEQYF. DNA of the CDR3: TGTGCCAGCAGGGTACCGGGACAGGGGTTCTACGAGCAGTACTTC.

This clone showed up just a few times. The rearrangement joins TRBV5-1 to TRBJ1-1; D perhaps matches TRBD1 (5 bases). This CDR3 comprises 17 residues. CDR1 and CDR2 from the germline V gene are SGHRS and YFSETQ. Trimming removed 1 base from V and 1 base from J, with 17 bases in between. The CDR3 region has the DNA TGCGCCAGCAGCTTGAATCGCCGGGGACTAGAGAACACTGAAGCTTTCTTT. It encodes CASSLNRRGLENTEAFF.

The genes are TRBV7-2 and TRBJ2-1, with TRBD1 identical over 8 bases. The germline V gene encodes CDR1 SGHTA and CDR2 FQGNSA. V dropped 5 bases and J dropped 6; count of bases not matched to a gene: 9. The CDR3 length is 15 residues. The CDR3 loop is CASSPPDRDPNEQFF. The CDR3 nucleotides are TGTGCCAGCAGCCCTCCGGACAGGGACCCCAATGAGCAGTTCTTC. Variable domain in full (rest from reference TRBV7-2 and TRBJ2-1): GAGVSQSPSNKVTEKGKDVELRCDPISGHTALYWYRQSLGQGLEFLIYFQGNSAPDKSGLPSDRFSAERTGGSVSTLTIQRTQQEDSAVYLCASSPPDRDPNEQFFGPGTRLTVL.

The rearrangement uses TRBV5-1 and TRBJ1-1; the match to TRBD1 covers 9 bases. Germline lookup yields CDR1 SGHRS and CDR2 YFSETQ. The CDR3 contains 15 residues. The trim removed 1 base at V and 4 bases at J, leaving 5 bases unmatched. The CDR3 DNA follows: TGCGCCAGCAGCTTGACAGGGGGCCATGGCACTGAAGCTTTCTTT. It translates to CASSLTGGHGTEAFF.

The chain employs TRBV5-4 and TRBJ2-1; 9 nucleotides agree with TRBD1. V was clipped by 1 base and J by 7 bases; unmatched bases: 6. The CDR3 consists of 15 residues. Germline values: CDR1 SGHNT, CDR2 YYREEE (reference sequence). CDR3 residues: CASSLRRQGGNEQFF. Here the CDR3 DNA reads TGTGCCAGCAGCTTGCGGCGACAGGGGGGGAATGAGCAGTTCTTC.

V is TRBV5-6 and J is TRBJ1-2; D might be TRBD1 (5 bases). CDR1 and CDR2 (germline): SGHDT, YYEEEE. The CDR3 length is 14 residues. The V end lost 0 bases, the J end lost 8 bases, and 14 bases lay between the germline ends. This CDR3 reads CASSLGGGSRGYTF. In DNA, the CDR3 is TGTGCCAGCAGCTTGGGCGGGGGATCGAGAGGCTACACCTTC. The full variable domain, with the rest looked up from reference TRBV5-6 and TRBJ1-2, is DAGVTQSPTHLIKTRGQQVTLRCSPKSGHDTVSWYQQALGQGPQFIFQYYEEEERQRGNFPDRFSGHQFPNYSSELNVNALLLGDSALYLCASSLGGGSRGYTFGSGTRLTVV.

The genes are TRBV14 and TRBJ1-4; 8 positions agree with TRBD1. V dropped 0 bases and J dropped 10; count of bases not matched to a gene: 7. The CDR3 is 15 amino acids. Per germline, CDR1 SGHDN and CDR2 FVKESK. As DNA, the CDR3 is TGTGCCAGCAGCCAAGAGGGGACAGGCGACCGAAAACTGTTTTTT. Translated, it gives CASSQEGTGDRKLFF. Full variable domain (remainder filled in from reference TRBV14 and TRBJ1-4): EAGVTQFPSHSVIEKGQTVTLRCDPISGHDNLYWYRRVMGKEIKFLLHFVKESKQDESGMPNNRFLAERTGGTYSTLKVQPAELEDSGVYFCASSQEGTGDRKLFFGSGTQLSVL.

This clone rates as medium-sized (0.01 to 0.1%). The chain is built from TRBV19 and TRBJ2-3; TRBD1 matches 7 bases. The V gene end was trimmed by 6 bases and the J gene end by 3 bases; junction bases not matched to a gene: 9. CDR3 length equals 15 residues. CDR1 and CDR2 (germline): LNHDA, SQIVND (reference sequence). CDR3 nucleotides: TGTGCCAGTAGATCGACAGGGCTAACGACAGATACGCAGTATTTT. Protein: CASRSTGLTTDTQYF.

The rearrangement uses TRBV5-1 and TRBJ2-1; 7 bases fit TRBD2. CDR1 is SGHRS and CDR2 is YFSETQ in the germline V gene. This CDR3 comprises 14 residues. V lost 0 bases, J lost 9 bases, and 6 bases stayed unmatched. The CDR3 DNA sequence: TGCGCCAGCAGCTTGGTAGCTGGGGGGGGTGAGCAGTTCTTC. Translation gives CASSLVAGGGEQFF.

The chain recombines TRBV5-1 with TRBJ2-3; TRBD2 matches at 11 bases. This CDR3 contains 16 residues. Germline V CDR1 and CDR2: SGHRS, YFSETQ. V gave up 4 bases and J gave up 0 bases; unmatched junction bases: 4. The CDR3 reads CASSAGLAASTDTQYF. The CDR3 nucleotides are TGCGCCAGCAGCGCGGGACTAGCGGCTAGCACAGATACGCAGTATTTT.

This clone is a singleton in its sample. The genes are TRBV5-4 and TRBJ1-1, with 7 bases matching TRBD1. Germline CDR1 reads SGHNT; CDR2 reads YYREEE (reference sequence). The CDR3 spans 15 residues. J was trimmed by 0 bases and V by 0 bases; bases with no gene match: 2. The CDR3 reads CASSLATGMNTEAFF. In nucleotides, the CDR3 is TGTGCCAGCAGCTTGGCGACAGGGATGAACACTGAAGCTTTCTTT.

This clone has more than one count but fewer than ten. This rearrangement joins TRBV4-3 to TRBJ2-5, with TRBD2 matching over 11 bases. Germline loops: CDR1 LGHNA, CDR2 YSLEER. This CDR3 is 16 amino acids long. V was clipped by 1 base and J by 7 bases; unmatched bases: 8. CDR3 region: CASSQGLAGQRGTQYF. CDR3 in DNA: TGCGCCAGCAGCCAAGGACTAGCGGGGCAGCGGGGGACCCAGTACTTC.

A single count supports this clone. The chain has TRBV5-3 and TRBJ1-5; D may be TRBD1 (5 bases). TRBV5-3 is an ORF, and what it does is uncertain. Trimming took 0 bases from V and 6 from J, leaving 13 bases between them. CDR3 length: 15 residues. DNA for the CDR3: TGTGCCAGAAGCTTGGGTCGGCAGGGAAGTCAGCCCCAGCATTTT. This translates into CARSLGRQGSQPQHF.